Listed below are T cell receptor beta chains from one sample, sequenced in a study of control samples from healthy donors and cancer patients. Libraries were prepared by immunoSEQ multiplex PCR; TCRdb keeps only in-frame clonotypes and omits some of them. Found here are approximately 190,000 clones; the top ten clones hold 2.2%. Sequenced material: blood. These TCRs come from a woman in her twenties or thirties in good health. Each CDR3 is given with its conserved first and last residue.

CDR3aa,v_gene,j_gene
CASSFRAGGPGFF,TRBV12-3/TRBV12-4,TRBJ2-1
CASRETAGLYGYTF,TRBV7-2,TRBJ1-2
CASSLSTGLGGYTF,TRBV28,TRBJ1-2
CASITGQGNYGYTF,TRBV28,TRBJ1-2
CARSCISGGLNTGELFF,TRBV5-3,TRBJ2-2
CASSELDRGRGEQYF,TRBV2,TRBJ2-7
CAAHPSGTGENTEAFF,TRBV19,TRBJ1-1
CASHAGGNSPLHF,TRBV6-5,TRBJ1-6
CASSFKLQLPTYEQYF,TRBV28,TRBJ2-7
CASSKLSSANTGELFF,TRBV28,TRBJ2-2
CASSRDRNSGNTIYF,TRBV5-1,TRBJ1-3
CASSLEAAYEQYF,TRBV5-4,TRBJ2-7
CASSYGQGNTIYF,TRBV6-5,TRBJ1-3
CASSEGFNNSPLHF,TRBV6-4,TRBJ1-6
CASSRQGAFGNTIYF,TRBV4-2,TRBJ1-3
CASSQVTRGPGSPLHF,TRBV4-1,TRBJ1-6
CASSQGHQPQHF,TRBV3-1/TRBV3-2,TRBJ1-5
CASSPSWGMNTEAFF,TRBV28,TRBJ1-1
CASSTQGANQPQHF,TRBV2,TRBJ1-5
CASSLEGSAEAFF,TRBV7-9,TRBJ1-1